The T cell receptor (beta chain) described here comes from a study of T cells after yellow fever vaccination. Conversion of TCR transcripts into cDNA relied on 5'RACE template switching, which added a universal primer site and UMIs. TCRdb reanalysed the 5' RACE reads using MiXCR and keeps one entry per CDR3 protein. The data contain about 400,000 distinct CDR3 sequences, more than 5.5% of them singletons. In this sample, this clonotype turned up many times. V dropped 4 bases and J dropped 8 bases, with 8 bases sitting between them. CDR1 is SQVTM and CDR2 is ANQGSEA in the germline V gene. The CDR3 extends over 10 amino acids.

The chain combines TRBV29-1 with TRBJ1-2; D uncertain. Sequenced material: PBMCs, taken 5 days after the yellow fever booster vaccination. The source is a man aged 25 to 40 who received the YFV17D yellow fever vaccine. In DNA form, the CDR3 reads TGCAGCGTTGCCGGGCCCGGCTACACCTTC. It specifies CSVAGPGYTF.